This T cell receptor (beta chain) was sequenced during a study of blood T cell repertoires in COVID-19. About the research overall: The United States, Italy and Spain were the sources of the acute and convalescent COVID-19 samples. T cells, B-cell-depleted T cells, or PBMCs supplied cDNA or gDNA.

This table comes from immunoSEQ multiplex PCR, and its TCRdb copy is limited to in-frame clones, with some not included. This table holds more than 300,000 clones, around 89% found once. The V segment lost 11 bases and the J segment 9 bases; nucleotides outside the gene matches: 6. Germline V gene lookup returns CDR1 MNHNY and CDR2 SVGAGI (reference sequence). This CDR3 has 12 residues. This TCR came from a woman aged 40 to 55 with COVID-19, enrolled during active disease. The chain links TRBV6-6 to TRBJ1-6; 8 nucleotides match TRBD1. The sample was peripheral blood. CDR3 protein: CAAGQGGSPLHF. The CDR3 nucleotides read TGTGCCGCCGGACAGGGCGGTTCACCCCTCCACTTT.